Given below is one TCR beta chain in context. These data belong to a study of control samples from healthy donors and cancer patients. Only in-frame clones appear in the TCRdb table, and some are missing; sequencing was by immunoSEQ multiplex PCR. The sample lists about 86,000 clones, approximately 95% seen once, with around 1.4% in the top ten. CDR1 and CDR2 (germline): LGHDT, YNNKEL (reference sequence). The CDR3 totals 14 residues. V was clipped by 3 bases and J by 3 bases, with 12 bases between them. The V call is TRBV3-1 (or the pseudogene TRBV3-2), the J call TRBJ2-7, with D hard to call. The sample was blood. This receptor was obtained from a woman aged 30 to 39 in good health. The CDR3 DNA sequence: TGTGCCAGCAGCCATCCTCCACGGCACTACGAGCAGTACTTC. Translated, it gives CASSHPPRHYEQYF.